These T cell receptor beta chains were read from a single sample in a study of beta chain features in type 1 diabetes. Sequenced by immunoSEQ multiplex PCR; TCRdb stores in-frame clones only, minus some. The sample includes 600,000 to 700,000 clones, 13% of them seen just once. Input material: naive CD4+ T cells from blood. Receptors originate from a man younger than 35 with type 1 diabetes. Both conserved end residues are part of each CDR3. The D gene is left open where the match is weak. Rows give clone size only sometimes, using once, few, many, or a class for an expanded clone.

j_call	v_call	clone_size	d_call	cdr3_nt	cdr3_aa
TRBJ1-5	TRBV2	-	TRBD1	TGTGCCAGCAGCCTGGACAGGGTTTTTCTTTCTTGGCATTTT	CASSLDRVFLSWHF
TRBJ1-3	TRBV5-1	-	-	TGCGCCAGCAGCTTGGAATCAAACTCTGGAAACACCATATATTTT	CASSLESNSGNTIYF
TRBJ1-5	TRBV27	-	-	TGTGCCAGCAGTTTACAGGGACTCCTCCAGCCCCAGCATTTT	CASSLQGLLQPQHF
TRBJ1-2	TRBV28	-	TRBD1	TGTGCCAGCGGGGGACAGAACTATGGCTACACCTTC	CASGGQNYGYTF
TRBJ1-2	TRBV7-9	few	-	TGTGCCAGCAGCGCGACAGCCCTCTCGGGTGGCTACACCTTC	CASSATALSGGYTF
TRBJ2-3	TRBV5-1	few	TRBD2	TGCGCCAGCAGCTTGACGCCTAGCGGGGGCCCAGATACGCAGTATTTT	CASSLTPSGGPDTQYF
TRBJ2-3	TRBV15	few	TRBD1	TGTGCCACCAGCAGATACACAGGGGGCCGCACAGATACGCAGTATTTT	CATSRYTGGRTDTQYF
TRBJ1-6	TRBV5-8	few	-	TGTGCCAGCAGCCCCGGGACGGGGGTACCCCTCCACTTT	CASSPGTGVPLHF
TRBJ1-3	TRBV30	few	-	TGTGCCTGGAGTGTAATCTCTGGAAACACCATATATTTT	CAWSVISGNTIYF
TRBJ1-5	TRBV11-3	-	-	TGTGCCAGCAGTGAGGGCAATCAGCCCCAGCATTTT	CASSEGNQPQHF
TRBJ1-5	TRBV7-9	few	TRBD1	TGTGCCAGCAGCCCCGGGACAGGGAGGCAGCCCCAGCATTTT	CASSPGTGRQPQHF
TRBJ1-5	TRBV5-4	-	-	TGTGCCAGCAGCTTTGGTGGGGGCGGGATGTATAGCAATCAGCCCCAGCATTTT	CASSFGGGGMYSNQPQHF
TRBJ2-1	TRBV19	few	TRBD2	TGTGCCAGTAGTATGGGGAGCGGGGCCTCCTACAATGAGCAGTTCTTC	CASSMGSGASYNEQFF
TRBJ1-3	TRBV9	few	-	TGTGCCAGCAGCGCGATCGGGGGCCTCGACTCTGGAAACACCATATATTTT	CASSAIGGLDSGNTIYF
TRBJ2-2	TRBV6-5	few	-	TGTGCCAGCAGTTACTCCACCGGGGAGCTGTTTTTT	CASSYSTGELFF
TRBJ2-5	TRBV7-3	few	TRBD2	TGTGCCAGCAGGATAAGTGGACTAGCTCTAGAGACCCAGTACTTC	CASRISGLALETQYF
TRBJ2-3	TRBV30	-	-	TGTGCCTGGAAGCCTTATACTAGCACAGATACGCAGTATTTT	CAWKPYTSTDTQYF
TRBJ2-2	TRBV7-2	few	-	TGTGCCAGCAGCTTAGTTCACGGAACGAACACCGGGGAGCTGTTTTTT	CASSLVHGTNTGELFF
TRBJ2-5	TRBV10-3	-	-	TGTGCCATCAGTGAGTACCTGACAGGAGGGGTACCGGAGACCCAGTACTTC	CAISEYLTGGVPETQYF
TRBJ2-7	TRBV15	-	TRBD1	TGTGCCACCAGCAGAGGGACAGGGGGCTCCTACGAGCAGTACTTC	CATSRGTGGSYEQYF
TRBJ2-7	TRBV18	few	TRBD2	TGTGCCAGCTCACCCCCGGGACTAGCGGCCTACGAGCAGTACTTC	CASSPPGLAAYEQYF
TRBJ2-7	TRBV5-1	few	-	TGCGCCAGCAGCTCAAGATCTTTTTCCTACGAGCAGTACTTC	CASSSRSFSYEQYF
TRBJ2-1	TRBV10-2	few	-	TGCGCCAGCAGTGATGGTAATGAGCAGTTCTTC	CASSDGNEQFF
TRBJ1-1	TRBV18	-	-	TGTGCCAGCTCACCAGCCGGGAACACTGAAGCTTTCTTT	CASSPAGNTEAFF
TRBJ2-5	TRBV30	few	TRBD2	TGTGCCTGGAGCGCTATCGGACTAGCGGGGGGTATGACCCAGTACTTC	CAWSAIGLAGGMTQYF
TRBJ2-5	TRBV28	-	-	TGTGCCAGCAGTTCACCGGACGGCGTGGAGACCCAGTACTTC	CASSSPDGVETQYF
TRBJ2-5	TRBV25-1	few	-	TGTGCCACCACCCCGGGGAGGTCCCTAGAATTGGGGCAAGAGACCCAGTACTTC	CATTPGRSLELGQETQYF
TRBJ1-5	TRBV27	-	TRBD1	TGTGCCAGCAGCTACCCGGGACAGGGTAATCAGCCCCAGCATTTT	CASSYPGQGNQPQHF
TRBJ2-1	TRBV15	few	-	TGTGCCACCAGCAGAGGCAAGGGGAGCTCCTACAATGAGCAGTTCTTC	CATSRGKGSSYNEQFF
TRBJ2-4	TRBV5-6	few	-	TGTGCCAGCAGTTTGGTGCCCAACCTAGCCAAAAACATTCAGTACTTC	CASSLVPNLAKNIQYF
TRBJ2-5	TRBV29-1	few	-	TGCAGCGTTGAGAGAGGGATCCAAGAGACCCAGTACTTC	CSVERGIQETQYF